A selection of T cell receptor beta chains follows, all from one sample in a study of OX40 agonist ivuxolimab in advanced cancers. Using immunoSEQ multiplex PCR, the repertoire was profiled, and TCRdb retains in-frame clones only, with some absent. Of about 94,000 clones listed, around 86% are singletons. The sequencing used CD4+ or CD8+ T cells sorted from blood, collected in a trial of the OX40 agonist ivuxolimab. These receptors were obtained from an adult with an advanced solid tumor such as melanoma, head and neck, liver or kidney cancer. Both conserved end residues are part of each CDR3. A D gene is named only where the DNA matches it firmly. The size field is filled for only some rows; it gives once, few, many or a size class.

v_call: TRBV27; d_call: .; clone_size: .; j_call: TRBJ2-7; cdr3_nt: TGTGCCAGCAGTTTTGAGGGCCAGCACTACGAGCAGTACTTC; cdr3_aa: CASSFEGQHYEQYF
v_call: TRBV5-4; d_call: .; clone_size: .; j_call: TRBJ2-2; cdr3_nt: TGTGCCAGCAGCTTAATCACAGGGAGACAGACCGGGGAGCTGTTTTTT; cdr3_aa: CASSLITGRQTGELFF
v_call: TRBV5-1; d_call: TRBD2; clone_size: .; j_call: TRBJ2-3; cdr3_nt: TGCGCCAGCAGCCCAGACGGGGGGGGAACAGATACGCAGTATTTT; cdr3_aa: CASSPDGGGTDTQYF
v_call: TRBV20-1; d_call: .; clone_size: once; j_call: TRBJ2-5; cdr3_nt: TGCAGTGCTTGGGGGGAAGAGACCCAGTACTTC; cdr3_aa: CSAWGEETQYF
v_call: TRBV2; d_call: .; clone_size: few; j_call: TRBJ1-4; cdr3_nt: TGTGCCAGCATAAGGGACGCTTCTAATGAAAAACTGTTTTTT; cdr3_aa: CASIRDASNEKLFF
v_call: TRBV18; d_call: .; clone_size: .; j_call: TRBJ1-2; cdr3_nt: TGTGCCAGCTCACCCGGCAGGAACTATGGCTACACCTTC; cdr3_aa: CASSPGRNYGYTF
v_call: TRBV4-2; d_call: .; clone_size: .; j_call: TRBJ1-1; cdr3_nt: TGTGCCAGCAGTTCTGACAGGTCTGAAGCTTTCTTT; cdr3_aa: CASSSDRSEAFF
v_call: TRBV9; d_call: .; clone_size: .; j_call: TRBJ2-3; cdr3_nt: TGTGCCAGCAGCGTACTTTCTTCCGGCTGGGCGCAGTATTTT; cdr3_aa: CASSVLSSGWAQYF
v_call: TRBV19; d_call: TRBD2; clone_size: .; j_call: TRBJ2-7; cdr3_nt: TGTGCCTGTCGGGACGCCGGGACTAGCGGCTACGAGCAGTACTTC; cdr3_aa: CACRDAGTSGYEQYF
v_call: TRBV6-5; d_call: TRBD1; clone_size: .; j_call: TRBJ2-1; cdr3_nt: TGTGCCAGCAGTTACTTCAGGGGGAATGAGCAGTTCTTC; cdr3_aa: CASSYFRGNEQFF
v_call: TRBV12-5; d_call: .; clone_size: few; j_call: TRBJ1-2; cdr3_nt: TGTGCTAGTGGCCCCCCCAGGGAGGACTATGGCTACACCTTC; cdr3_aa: CASGPPREDYGYTF